Sequencing of this TCR beta chain was carried out in a study of T cells in Graves' hyperthyroidism and ophthalmopathy. Study details: Upon initial diagnosis and before any treatment, peripheral blood was collected. Points from the study as a whole: Most thyroid clonotypes expanded above 0.001 were also detected in blood.

V was shortened by 0 bases and J by 11 bases, with 16 bases between the two germline ends. The length of the CDR3 is 13 residues. Looked up from germline, CDR1 is DFQATT and CDR2 is SNEGSKA (reference sequence). The CDR3 regions of TCR beta were amplified from RNA transcripts. The HTBI primer set was used in a first-round RT-PCR of the TCR CDR3. TCRdb recomputed calls from the multiplex PCR reads with MiXCR, one row per CDR3 protein. The sample comprises approximately 720,000 distinct CDR3 sequences, 18% of which are singletons, and approximately 15% rests with the top ten. In its sample, this clonotype was seen many times. Its antigen remains unidentified. It was uncontrolled infection, other autoimmune disease, pregnancy or lactation that excluded patients. Diagnosing involved the use of clinical symptoms, serum thyroxine and TRAb, thyroid ultrasound and orbital computed tomography.

The chain couples TRBV20-1 to TRBJ1-1, with TRBD1 as a possible D gene (5 bases). The source material was blood. This TCR came from a woman between 45 and 60 years old with Graves' hyperthyroidism that later progressed to Graves' ophthalmopathy. The CDR3 loop reads CSARDLGGPTAFF. The CDR3, as DNA: TGCAGTGCTAGAGATCTTGGGGGACCGACGGCTTTCTTT.